This T cell receptor beta chain was identified in a study of persistence of HIV-infected CD4 T cells. Study-level background: Suppressive ART had lasted a median of roughly eight years.

This was the immunoSEQ version 4 assay in survey mode. TCRdb's copy holds only in-frame clones and misses some; the assay was immunoSEQ multiplex PCR. The profile shows about 36,000 clones, about 84% of them singletons. Concerning this clone: Its antigen is as yet unknown.

Overlapping HIV-1 Gag 15-mer peptides at 0.85 to 1 ug per peptide per mL were used. CD40L/CD69 double-negative CD45RO-high memory CD4+ T cells were collected. Plasma HIV-1 RNA stayed below 50 copies/mL for at least 4 years. Points from the study as a whole: Rare CMV-responding cells carrying HIV-1 proviruses were not analyzed separately for TCR.

This CDR3 is built from 14 residues. CDR1 is LNHDA, CDR2 SQIVND, per germline (reference sequence). Trimming cost V 4 bases and J 2 bases; bases outside gene matches: 4. This specimen consisted of cultured CD4+ T cells from PBMCs, obtained from a patient who received antiretroviral therapy. The gene calls are TRBV19 and TRBJ2-7, with TRBD1 matching 8 bases. This sequence originates from an adult with HIV. The donor label of this sample is uncertain. CDR3: CASSTQDRAYEQYF. The CDR3 DNA sequence: TGTGCCAGTAGTACGCAGGACAGGGCCTACGAGCAGTACTTC.